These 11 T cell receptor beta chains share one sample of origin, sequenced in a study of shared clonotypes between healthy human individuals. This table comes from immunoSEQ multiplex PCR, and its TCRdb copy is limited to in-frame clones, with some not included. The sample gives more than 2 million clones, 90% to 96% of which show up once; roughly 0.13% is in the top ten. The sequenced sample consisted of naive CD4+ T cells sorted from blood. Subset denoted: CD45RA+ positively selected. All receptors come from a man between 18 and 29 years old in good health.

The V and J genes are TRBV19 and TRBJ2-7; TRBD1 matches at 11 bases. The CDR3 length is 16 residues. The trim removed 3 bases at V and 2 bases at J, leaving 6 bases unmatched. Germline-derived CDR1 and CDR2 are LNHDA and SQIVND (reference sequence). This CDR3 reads CASSITWTGGPYEQYF. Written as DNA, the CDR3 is TGTGCCAGTAGTATTACCTGGACAGGGGGCCCCTACGAGCAGTACTTC.

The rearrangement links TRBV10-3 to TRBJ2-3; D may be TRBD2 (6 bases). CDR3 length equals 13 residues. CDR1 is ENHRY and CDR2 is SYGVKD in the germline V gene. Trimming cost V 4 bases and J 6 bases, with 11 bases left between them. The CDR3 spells CAISGVGLDTQYF. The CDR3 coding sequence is TGTGCCATCAGTGGGGTGGGACTGGATACGCAGTATTTT.

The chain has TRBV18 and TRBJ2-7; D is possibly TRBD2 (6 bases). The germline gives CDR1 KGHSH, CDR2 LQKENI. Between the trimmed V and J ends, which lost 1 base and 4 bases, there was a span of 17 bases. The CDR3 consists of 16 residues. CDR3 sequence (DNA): TGTGCCAGCTCACCACGTTGGGCAGGAGGGGCATACGAGCAGTACTTC. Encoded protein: CASSPRWAGGAYEQYF. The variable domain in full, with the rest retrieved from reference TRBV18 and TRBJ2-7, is NAGVMQNPRHLVRRRGQEARLRCSPMKGHSHVYWYRQLPEEGLKFMVYLQKENIIDESGMPKERFSAEFPKEGPSILRIQQVVRGDSAAYFCASSPRWAGGAYEQYFGPGTRLTVT.

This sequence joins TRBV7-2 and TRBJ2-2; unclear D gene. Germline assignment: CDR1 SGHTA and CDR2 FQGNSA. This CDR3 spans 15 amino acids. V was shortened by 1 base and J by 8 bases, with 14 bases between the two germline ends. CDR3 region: CASSLVGPLGGELFF. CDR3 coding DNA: TGTGCCAGCAGCTTAGTCGGTCCCCTTGGGGGGGAGCTGTTTTTT. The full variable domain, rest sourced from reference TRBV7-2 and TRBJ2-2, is GAGVSQSPSNKVTEKGKDVELRCDPISGHTALYWYRQSLGQGLEFLIYFQGNSAPDKSGLPSDRFSAERTGGSVSTLTIQRTQQEDSAVYLCASSLVGPLGGELFFGEGSRLTVL.

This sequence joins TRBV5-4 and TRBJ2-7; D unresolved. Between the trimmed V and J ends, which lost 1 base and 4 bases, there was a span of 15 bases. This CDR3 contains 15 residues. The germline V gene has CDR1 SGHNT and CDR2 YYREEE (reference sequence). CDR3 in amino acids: CASSLIGRPVYEQYF. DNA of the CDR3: TGTGCCAGCAGCTTGATTGGACGGCCGGTATACGAGCAGTACTTC. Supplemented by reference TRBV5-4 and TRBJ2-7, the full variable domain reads ETGVTQSPTHLIKTRGQQVTLRCSSQSGHNTVSWYQQALGQGPQFIFQYYREEENGRGNFPPRFSGLQFPNYSSELNVNALELDDSALYLCASSLIGRPVYEQYFGPGTRLTVT.

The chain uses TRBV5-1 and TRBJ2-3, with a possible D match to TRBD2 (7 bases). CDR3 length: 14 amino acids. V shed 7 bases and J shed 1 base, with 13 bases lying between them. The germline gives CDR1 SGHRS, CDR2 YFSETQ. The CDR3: CASGGAMGTDTQYF. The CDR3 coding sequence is TGCGCCAGCGGGGGGGCCATGGGCACAGATACGCAGTATTTT.

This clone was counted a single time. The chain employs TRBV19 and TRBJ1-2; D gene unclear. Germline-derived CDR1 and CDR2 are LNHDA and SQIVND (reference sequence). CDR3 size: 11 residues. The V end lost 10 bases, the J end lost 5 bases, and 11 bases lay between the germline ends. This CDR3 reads CATRRDYGYTF. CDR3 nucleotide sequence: TGTGCCACCAGACGGGATTATGGCTACACCTTC.

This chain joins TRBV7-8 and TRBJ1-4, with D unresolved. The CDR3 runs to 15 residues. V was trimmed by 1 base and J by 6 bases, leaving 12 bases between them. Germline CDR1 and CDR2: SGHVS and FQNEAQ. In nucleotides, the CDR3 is TGTGCCAGCAGCTTAGATGGTCAGGTCTATGAAAAACTGTTTTTT. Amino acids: CASSLDGQVYEKLFF. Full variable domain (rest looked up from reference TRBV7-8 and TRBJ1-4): GAGVSQSPRYKVAKRGQDVALRCDPISGHVSLFWYQQALGQGPEFLTYFQNEAQLDKSGLPSDRFFAERPEGSVSTLKIQRTQQEDSAVYLCASSLDGQVYEKLFFGSGTQLSVL.

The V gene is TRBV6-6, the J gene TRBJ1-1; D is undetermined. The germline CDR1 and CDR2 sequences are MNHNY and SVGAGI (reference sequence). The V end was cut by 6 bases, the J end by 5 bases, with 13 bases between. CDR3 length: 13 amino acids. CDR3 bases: TGTGCCAGCAGGCGACTAGGACGGACTGAAGCTTTCTTT. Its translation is CASRRLGRTEAFF.

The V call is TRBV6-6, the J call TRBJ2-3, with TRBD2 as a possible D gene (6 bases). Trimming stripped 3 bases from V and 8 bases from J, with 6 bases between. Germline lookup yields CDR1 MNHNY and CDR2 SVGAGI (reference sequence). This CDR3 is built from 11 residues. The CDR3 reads CASSYSGTQYF. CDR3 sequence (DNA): TGTGCCAGCAGTTATAGCGGTACGCAGTATTTT.

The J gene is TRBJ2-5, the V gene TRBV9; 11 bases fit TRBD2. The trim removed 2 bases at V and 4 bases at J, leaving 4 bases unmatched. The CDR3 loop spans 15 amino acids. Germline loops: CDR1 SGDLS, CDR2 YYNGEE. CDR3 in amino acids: CASSVLAGGGETQYF. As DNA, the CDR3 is TGTGCCAGCAGCGTGCTAGCGGGAGGTGGAGAGACCCAGTACTTC.